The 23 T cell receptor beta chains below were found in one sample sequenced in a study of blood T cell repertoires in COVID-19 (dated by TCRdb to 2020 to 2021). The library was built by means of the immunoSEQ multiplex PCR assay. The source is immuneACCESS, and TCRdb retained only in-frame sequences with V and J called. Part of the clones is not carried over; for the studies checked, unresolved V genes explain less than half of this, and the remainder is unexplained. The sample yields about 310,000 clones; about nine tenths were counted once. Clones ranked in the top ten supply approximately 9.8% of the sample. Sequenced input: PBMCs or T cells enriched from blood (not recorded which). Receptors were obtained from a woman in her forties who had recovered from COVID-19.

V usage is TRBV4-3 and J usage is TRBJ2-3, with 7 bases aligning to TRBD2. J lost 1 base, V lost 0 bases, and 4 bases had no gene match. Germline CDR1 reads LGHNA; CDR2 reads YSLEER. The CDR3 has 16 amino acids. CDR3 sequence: CASSQDRRGGTDTQYF. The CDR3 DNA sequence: TGCGCCAGCAGCCAAGATCGCCGGGGGGGCACAGATACGCAGTATTTT.

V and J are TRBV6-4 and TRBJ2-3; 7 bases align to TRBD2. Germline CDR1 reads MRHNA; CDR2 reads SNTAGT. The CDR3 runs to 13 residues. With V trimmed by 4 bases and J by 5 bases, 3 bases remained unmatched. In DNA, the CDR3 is TGTGCCAGCAGTGCCAGGGAGGGAGATACGCAGTATTTT. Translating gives CASSAREGDTQYF.

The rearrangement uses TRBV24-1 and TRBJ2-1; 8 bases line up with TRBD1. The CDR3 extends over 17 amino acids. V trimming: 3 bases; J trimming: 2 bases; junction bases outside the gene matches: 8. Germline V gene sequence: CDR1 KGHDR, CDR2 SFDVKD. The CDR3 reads CATSDPTGGIAYNEQFF. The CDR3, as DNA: TGTGCCACCAGTGATCCTACAGGGGGGATTGCCTACAATGAGCAGTTCTTC.

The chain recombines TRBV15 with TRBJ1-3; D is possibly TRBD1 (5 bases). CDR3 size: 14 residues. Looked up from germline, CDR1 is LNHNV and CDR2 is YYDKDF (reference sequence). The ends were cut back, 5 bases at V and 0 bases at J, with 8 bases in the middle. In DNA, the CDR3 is TGTGCCACCAGCCTTCAGGGCTCTGGAAACACCATATATTTT. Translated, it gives CATSLQGSGNTIYF.

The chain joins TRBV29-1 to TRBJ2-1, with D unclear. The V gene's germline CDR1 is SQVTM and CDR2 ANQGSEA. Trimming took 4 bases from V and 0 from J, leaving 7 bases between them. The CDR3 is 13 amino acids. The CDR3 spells CSVAEYSYNEQFF. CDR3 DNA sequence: TGCAGCGTTGCAGAATACTCCTACAATGAGCAGTTCTTC.

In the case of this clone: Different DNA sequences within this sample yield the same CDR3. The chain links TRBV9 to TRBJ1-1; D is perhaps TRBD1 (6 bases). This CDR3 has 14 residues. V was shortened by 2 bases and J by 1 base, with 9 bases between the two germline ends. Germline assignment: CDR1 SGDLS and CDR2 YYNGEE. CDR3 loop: CASSVGHQNTEAFF. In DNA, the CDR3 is TGTGCCAGCAGCGTGGGACATCAGAACACTGAAGCTTTCTTT.

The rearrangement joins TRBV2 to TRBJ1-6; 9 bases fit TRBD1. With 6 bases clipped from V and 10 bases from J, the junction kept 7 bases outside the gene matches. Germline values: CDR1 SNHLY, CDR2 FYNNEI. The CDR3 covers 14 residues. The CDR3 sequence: CASSETGGRSPLHF. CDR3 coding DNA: TGTGCCAGCAGCGAGACAGGGGGGAGGTCACCCCTCCACTTT.

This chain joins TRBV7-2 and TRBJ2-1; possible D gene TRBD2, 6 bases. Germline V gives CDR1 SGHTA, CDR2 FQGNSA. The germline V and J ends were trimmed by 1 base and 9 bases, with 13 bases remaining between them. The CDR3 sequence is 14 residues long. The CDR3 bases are TGTGCCAGCAGCTTAGTTCGGACTATCAGTGAGCAGTTCTTC. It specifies CASSLVRTISEQFF.

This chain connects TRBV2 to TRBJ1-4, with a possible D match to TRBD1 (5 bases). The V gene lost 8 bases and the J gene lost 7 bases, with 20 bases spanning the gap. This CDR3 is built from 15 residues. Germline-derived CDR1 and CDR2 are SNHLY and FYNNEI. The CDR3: CASGPVGGGGEKLFF. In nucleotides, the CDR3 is TGTGCCAGCGGGCCGGTGGGGGGAGGAGGTGAAAAACTGTTTTTT.

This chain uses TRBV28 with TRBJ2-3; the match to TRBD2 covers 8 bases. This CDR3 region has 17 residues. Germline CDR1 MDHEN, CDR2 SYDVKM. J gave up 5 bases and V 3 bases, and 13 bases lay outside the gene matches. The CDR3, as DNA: TGTGCCAGCAGTTTGAGGGGCGCGTACCGGGAGGGAGATACGCAGTATTTT. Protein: CASSLRGAYREGDTQYF. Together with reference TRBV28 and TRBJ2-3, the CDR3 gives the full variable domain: DVKVTQSSRYLVKRTGEKVFLECVQDMDHENMFWYRQDPGLGLRLIYFSYDVKMKEKGDIPEGYSVSREKKERFSLILESASTNQTSMYLCASSLRGAYREGDTQYFGPGTRLTVL.

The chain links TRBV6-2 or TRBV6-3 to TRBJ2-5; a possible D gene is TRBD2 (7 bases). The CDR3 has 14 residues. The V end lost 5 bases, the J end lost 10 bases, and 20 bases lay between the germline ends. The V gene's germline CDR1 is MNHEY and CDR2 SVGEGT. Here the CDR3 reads CASSLPETGGNQYF. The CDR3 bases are TGTGCCAGCAGTCTGCCTGAGACGGGGGGCAACCAGTACTTC.

CDR3: CASSQGGTRGYLYNEQFF. The CDR3 DNA follows: TGTGCCAGCAGCCAAGGTGGGACGCGGGGGTACCTCTACAATGAGCAGTTCTTC. The V gene is TRBV3-1 (or the pseudogene TRBV3-2), the J gene TRBJ2-1; 7 bases are shared with TRBD2. With 1 base clipped from V and 3 bases from J, the junction kept 12 bases outside the gene matches. CDR1 and CDR2 from the germline V gene are LGHDT and YNNKEL (reference sequence). CDR3 length: 18 amino acids.

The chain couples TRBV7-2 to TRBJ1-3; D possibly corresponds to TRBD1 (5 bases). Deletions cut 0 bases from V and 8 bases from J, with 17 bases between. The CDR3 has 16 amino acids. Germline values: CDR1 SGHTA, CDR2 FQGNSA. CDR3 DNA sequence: TGTGCCAGCAGCTTAGCGCTCGGGGGAAACTTATACACCATATATTTT. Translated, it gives CASSLALGGNLYTIYF. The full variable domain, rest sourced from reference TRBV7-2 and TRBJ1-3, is GAGVSQSPSNKVTEKGKDVELRCDPISGHTALYWYRQSLGQGLEFLIYFQGNSAPDKSGLPSDRFSAERTGGSVSTLTIQRTQQEDSAVYLCASSLALGGNLYTIYFGEGSWLTVV.

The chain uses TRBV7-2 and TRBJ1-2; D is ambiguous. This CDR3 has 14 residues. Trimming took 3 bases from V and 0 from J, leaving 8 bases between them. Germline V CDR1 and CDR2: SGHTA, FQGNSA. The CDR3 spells CASSLGETNYGYTF. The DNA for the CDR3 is TGTGCCAGCAGCTTGGGAGAGACTAACTATGGCTACACCTTC. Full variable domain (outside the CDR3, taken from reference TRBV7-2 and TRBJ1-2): GAGVSQSPSNKVTEKGKDVELRCDPISGHTALYWYRQSLGQGLEFLIYFQGNSAPDKSGLPSDRFSAERTGGSVSTLTIQRTQQEDSAVYLCASSLGETNYGYTFGSGTRLTVV.

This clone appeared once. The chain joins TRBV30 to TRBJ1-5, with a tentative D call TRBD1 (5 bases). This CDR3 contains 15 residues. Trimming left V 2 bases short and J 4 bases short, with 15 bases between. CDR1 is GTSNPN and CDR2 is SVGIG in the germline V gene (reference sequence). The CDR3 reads CAWSRTRRGNQPQHF. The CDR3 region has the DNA TGTGCCTGGAGTAGGACACGCCGGGGGAATCAGCCCCAGCATTTT.

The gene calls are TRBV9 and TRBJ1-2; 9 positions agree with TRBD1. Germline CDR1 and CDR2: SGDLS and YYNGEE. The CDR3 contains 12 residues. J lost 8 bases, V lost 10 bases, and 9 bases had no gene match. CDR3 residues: CASKQGARGYTF. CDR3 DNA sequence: TGTGCCTCCAAACAGGGGGCGCGGGGCTACACCTTC.

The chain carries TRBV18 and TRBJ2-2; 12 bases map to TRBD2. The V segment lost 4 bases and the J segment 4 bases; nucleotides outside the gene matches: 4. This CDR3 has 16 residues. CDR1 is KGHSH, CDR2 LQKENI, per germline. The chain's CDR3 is CASSRTSGGTTGELFF. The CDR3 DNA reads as TGTGCCAGCTCACGAACTAGCGGGGGGACCACCGGGGAGCTGTTTTTT.

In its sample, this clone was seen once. CDR3 DNA sequence: TGTGCCAGCAGCTTGGCGGGGCAGGGGCGCATATCCTACGAGCAGTACTTC. Protein sequence: CASSLAGQGRISYEQYF. This chain connects TRBV5-4 to TRBJ2-7; D is possibly TRBD1 (6 bases). The V end lost 0 bases, the J end lost 1 base, and 17 bases lay between the germline ends. CDR1 and CDR2 from the germline V gene are SGHNT and YYREEE (reference sequence). This CDR3 has 17 residues.

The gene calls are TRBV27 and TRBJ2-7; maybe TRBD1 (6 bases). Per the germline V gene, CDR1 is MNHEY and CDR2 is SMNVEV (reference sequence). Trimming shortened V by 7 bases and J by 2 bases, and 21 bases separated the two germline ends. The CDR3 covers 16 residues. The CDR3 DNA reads TGTGCCAGCAAAGAGCACTTACAGGGAAAAGCCTACGAGCAGTACTTC. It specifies CASKEHLQGKAYEQYF.

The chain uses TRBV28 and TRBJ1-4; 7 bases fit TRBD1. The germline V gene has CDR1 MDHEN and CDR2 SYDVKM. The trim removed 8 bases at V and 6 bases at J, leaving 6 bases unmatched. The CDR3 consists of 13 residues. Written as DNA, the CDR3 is TGTGCCAGCGGACTCGGACAGGATGAAAAACTGTTTTTT. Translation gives CASGLGQDEKLFF.

The CDR3 DNA sequence: TGTGCCAGCAGCCCATATCTAGCGAGCACAGATACGCAGTATTTT. Its translation is CASSPYLASTDTQYF. The J gene is TRBJ2-3, the V gene TRBV5-5; a possible D gene is TRBD2 (6 bases). The V gene lost 4 bases and the J gene lost 0 bases, with 12 bases spanning the gap. The CDR3 loop spans 15 amino acids. Germline V gene data show CDR1 as SGHKS and CDR2 as YYEKEE (reference sequence).

CDR3 amino acids: CASSLGTSGVIGEQFF. CDR3 in DNA: TGTGCCAGCAGCCTCGGGACTAGCGGGGTGATAGGAGAGCAGTTCTTC. The rearrangement joins TRBV7-9 to TRBJ2-1, with 13 bases lining up with TRBD2. Trimming at V came to 5 bases and at J to 10 bases, leaving 11 bases not matched to a gene. Germline V lookup: CDR1 SEHNR, CDR2 FQNEAQ (reference sequence). The CDR3 loop spans 16 amino acids.

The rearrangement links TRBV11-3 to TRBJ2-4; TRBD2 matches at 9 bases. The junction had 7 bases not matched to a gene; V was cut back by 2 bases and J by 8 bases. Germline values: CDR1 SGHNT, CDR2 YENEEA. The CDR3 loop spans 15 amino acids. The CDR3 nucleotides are TGTGCCAGCAGCTTACGTTCTAGCGGGGTCGACATTCAGTACTTC. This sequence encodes CASSLRSSGVDIQYF. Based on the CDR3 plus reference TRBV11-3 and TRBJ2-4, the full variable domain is EAGVVQSPRYKIIEKKQPVAFWCNPISGHNTLYWYLQNLGQGPELLIRYENEEAVDDSQLPKDRFSAERLKGVDSTLKIQPAELGDSAVYLCASSLRSSGVDIQYFGAGTRLSVL.